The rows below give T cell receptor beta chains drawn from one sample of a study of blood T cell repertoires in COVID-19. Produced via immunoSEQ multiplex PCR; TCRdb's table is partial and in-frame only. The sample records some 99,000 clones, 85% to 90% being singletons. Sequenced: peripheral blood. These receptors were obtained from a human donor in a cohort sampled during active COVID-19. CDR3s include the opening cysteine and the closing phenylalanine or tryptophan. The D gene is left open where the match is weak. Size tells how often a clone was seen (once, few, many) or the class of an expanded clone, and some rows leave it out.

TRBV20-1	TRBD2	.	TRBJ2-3	CSASSTRGRSDTQYF	TGCAGTGCTAGTTCAACTCGCGGGAGGAGCGATACGCAGTATTTT
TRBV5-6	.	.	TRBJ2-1	CASSLRGLPSTYNEQFF	TGTGCCAGCAGCTTACGGGGTCTCCCTTCTACCTACAATGAGCAGTTCTTC
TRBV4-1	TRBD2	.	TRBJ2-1	CASSQRGLAGGREQFF	TGCGCCAGCAGCCAGAGGGGACTAGCGGGAGGGCGGGAGCAGTTCTTC
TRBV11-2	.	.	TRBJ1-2	CASSLSRGIYGYTF	TGTGCCAGCAGCTTATCCAGGGGTATTTATGGCTACACCTTC
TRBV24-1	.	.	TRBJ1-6	CATQTGNNSPLHF	TGTGCCACCCAAACAGGCAATAATTCACCCCTCCACTTT
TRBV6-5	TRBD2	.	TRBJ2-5	CASRRTSGSQETQYF	TGTGCCAGCAGGAGGACTAGCGGGAGCCAAGAGACCCAGTACTTC
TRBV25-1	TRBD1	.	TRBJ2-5	CASSEWTGEQETQYF	TGTGCCAGCAGTGAATGGACAGGGGAACAAGAGACCCAGTACTTC
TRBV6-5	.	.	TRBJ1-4	CASWEEKLFF	TGTGCCAGCTGGGAGGAAAAACTGTTTTTT
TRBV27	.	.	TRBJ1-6	CASSYQGNNSPLHF	TGTGCCAGCAGTTACCAGGGCAATAATTCACCCCTCCACTTT
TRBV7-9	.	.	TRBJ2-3	CASSGRSSSDTQYF	TGTGCCAGCAGCGGTCGAAGTAGCTCAGATACGCAGTATTTT
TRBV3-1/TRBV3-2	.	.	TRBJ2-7	CASSQGFRGYEQYF	TGTGCCAGCAGCCAAGGCTTCAGGGGCTACGAGCAGTACTTC
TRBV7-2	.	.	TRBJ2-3	CASSLDSVTDTQYF	TGTGCCAGCAGCTTAGATTCCGTAACAGATACGCAGTATTTT
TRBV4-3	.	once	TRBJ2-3	CASSQDRRGSTDTQYF	TGCGCCAGCAGCCAAGATCGACGAGGGAGCACAGATACGCAGTATTTT
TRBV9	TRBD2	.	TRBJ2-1	CASTRSGGWNEQFF	TGTGCCAGCACTCGGAGCGGGGGCTGGAATGAGCAGTTCTTC
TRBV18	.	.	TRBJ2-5	CASSPISRAETQYF	TGTGCCAGCTCACCAATTTCCAGGGCGGAGACCCAGTACTTC
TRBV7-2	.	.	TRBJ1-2	CASSPEGFYGYTF	TGTGCCAGCAGCCCAGAGGGATTCTATGGCTACACCTTC
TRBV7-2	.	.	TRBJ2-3	CASSRLASSTDTQYF	TGTGCCAGCAGCCGTCTCGCGTCTAGCACAGATACGCAGTATTTT
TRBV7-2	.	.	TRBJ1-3	CASSLYSNTIYF	TGTGCCAGCAGCTTATACAGCAACACCATATATTTT
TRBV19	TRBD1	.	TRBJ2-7	CASSFRTGVGYEQYF	TGTGCCAGTAGTTTCCGGACAGGGGTAGGCTACGAGCAGTACTTC
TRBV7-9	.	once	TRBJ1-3	CASSLVPTGSGNTIYF	TGTGCCAGCAGCTTAGTCCCCACAGGGTCGGGAAACACCATATATTTT
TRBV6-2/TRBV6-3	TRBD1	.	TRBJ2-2	CASSQGTGRSYRDTGELFF	TGTGCCAGCAGTCAAGGGACAGGGAGAAGCTATCGTGACACCGGGGAGCTGTTTTTT
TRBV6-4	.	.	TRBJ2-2	CASKPGLNTGELFF	TGTGCCAGTAAGCCGGGACTCAACACCGGGGAGCTGTTTTTT
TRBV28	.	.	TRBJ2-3	CASTSTKRPDTQYF	TGTGCCAGCACGTCTACCAAGCGACCGGATACGCAGTATTTT
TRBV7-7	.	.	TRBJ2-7	CASSIDMLTSYEQYF	TGTGCTAGCAGCATAGACATGCTCACCTCCTACGAGCAGTACTTC
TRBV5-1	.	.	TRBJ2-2	CASSPAGGRNTGELFF	TGCGCCAGCAGCCCGGCGGGCGGGCGTAACACCGGGGAGCTGTTTTTT
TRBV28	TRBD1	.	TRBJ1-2	CASSSPPGDRGLWYTF	TGTGCCAGCAGTTCCCCCCCGGGCGACAGGGGGCTGTGGTACACCTTC
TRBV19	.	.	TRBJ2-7	CASSRGMLSYEQYF	TGTGCCAGTAGTCGGGGGATGCTATCCTACGAGCAGTACTTC
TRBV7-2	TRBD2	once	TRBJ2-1	CASSTTGTSGSHEQFF	TGTGCCAGCAGCACAACCGGGACTAGCGGGAGCCATGAGCAGTTCTTC
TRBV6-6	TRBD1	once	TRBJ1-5	CASSYRQGTSQPQHF	TGTGCCAGCAGTTATCGACAGGGTACGAGTCAGCCCCAGCATTTT
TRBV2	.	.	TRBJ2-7	CASRMDTLPSYEQYF	TGTGCCAGCAGGATGGACACCCTTCCCTCCTACGAGCAGTACTTC
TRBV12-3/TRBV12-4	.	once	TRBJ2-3	CASSFSRPVQYF	TGTGCCAGCAGTTTCTCGCGGCCTGTGCAGTATTTT
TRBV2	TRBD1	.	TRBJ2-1	CASSGYRGTEQFF	TGTGCCAGCAGTGGGTACAGGGGGACCGAGCAGTTCTTC
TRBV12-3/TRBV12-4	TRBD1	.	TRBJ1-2	CASSYRQGYGYTF	TGTGCCAGCAGTTACCGACAGGGGTATGGCTACACCTTC
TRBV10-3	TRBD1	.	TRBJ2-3	CAIKTSGQSTDTQYF	TGTGCCATCAAAACCTCGGGACAGTCCACAGATACGCAGTATTTT
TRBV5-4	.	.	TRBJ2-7	CASSLDTDSYEQYF	TGTGCCAGCAGCTTGGATACTGACTCCTACGAGCAGTACTTC
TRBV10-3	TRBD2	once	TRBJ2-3	CAISGGGLFTDTQYF	TGTGCCATCAGTGGGGGGGGTCTTTTCACAGATACGCAGTATTTT
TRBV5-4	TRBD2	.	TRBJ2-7	CASSPGAGGPTYEQYF	TGTGCCAGCAGCCCCGGGGCGGGAGGGCCAACCTACGAGCAGTACTTC
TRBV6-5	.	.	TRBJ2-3	CASSYGYPRTDTQYF	TGTGCCAGCAGTTATGGGTACCCCAGGACAGATACGCAGTATTTT
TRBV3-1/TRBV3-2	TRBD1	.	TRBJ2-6	CASSQQGAPGANVLTF	TGTGCCAGCAGCCAACAGGGGGCGCCTGGGGCCAACGTCCTGACTTTC
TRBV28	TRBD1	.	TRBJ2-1	CSTKGQGYNEQFF	TGCTCGACGAAAGGACAGGGTTACAATGAGCAGTTCTTC
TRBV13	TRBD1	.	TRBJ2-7	CASSLYISRQGAYEQYF	TGTGCCAGCAGCTTATATATATCCCGGCAGGGGGCCTACGAGCAGTACTTC
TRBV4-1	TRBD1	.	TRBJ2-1	CASSHRQGSNEQFF	TGCGCCAGCAGCCACCGACAGGGAAGCAATGAGCAGTTCTTC
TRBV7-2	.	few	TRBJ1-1	CASSLEAIITEAFF	TGTGCCAGCAGCTTAGAAGCTATAATAACTGAAGCTTTCTTT